A single sample is the source of the 15 T cell receptor beta chains below, sequenced in a study of blood T cell repertoires in COVID-19 (dated by TCRdb to 2020 to 2022). The library relied on the immunoSEQ multiplex PCR assay. In TCRdb, the immuneACCESS table is reduced to in-frame sequences with V and J assigned. These tables do not hold every clone; where another copy was compared, an unresolved V gene accounts for under half, and the others remain unexplained. This sample gives about 260,000 clones in total; roughly 89% of them show up just once. The top ten hold 1.5% of the sample. The material sequenced was peripheral blood. The source of these receptors is a woman aged 40-49 years who had recovered from COVID-19.

This rearrangement joins TRBV7-9 to TRBJ1-3; the D is unclear. The CDR3 is made up of 16 amino acids. Germline V gene lookup returns CDR1 SEHNR and CDR2 FQNEAQ (reference sequence). Trimming left V 1 base short and J 0 bases short, with 10 bases between. The CDR3 here is CASSLGRRISGNTIYF. The CDR3 coding sequence is TGTGCCAGCAGCTTAGGGAGACGGATCTCTGGAAACACCATATATTTT.

This clone was counted between two and nine times. The V gene is TRBV15, the J gene TRBJ2-2; D perhaps matches TRBD2 (6 bases). Germline V gives CDR1 LNHNV, CDR2 YYDKDF (reference sequence). The CDR3 runs to 15 residues. Between the trimmed V and J ends, which lost 5 bases and 6 bases, there was a span of 16 bases. CDR3 nucleotides: TGTGCCACCAGCGGGGGGACCAGGGTGTCCGGGGAGCTGTTTTTT. Residues: CATSGGTRVSGELFF. Filled out from reference TRBV15 and TRBJ2-2, the complete variable domain reads DAMVIQNPRYQVTQFGKPVTLSCSQTLNHNVMYWYQQKSSQAPKLLFHYYDKDFNNEADTPDNFQSRRPNTSFCFLDIRSPGLGDTAMYLCATSGGTRVSGELFFGEGSRLTVL.

The V call is TRBV7-8, the J call TRBJ2-1, with TRBD2 matching over 7 bases. CDR3 size: 14 residues. Trimming removed 5 bases from V and 2 bases from J; junction bases left unmatched: 3. CDR1 and CDR2 from the germline V gene are SGHVS and FQNEAQ. This CDR3 reads CASSPSGTYNEQFF. The CDR3 region has the DNA TGTGCCAGCAGCCCGAGCGGGACCTACAATGAGCAGTTCTTC.

This clone was detected only a few times. The genes are TRBV5-1 and TRBJ1-2; 7 bases agree with TRBD1. Germline trimming cut 4 bases from V and 2 bases from J; bases unmatched to any gene: 5. CDR1 is SGHRS, CDR2 YFSETQ, per germline. The CDR3 loop spans 14 amino acids. In nucleotides, the CDR3 is TGCGCCAGCAGCACTCTACAGGGGAACTATGGCTACACCTTC. It specifies CASSTLQGNYGYTF.

This clone was seen just once. The chain couples TRBV5-6 to TRBJ1-5, with D uncertain. V was cut by 4 bases and J by 5 bases, with 13 bases left in between. The germline V gene encodes CDR1 SGHDT and CDR2 YYEEEE. CDR3 length equals 14 residues. The CDR3 bases are TGTGCCAGCAGCCCTAGCAGCGGGTATCAGCCCCAGCATTTT. This translates into CASSPSSGYQPQHF.

The genes are TRBV6-4 and TRBJ1-6; D is perhaps TRBD1 (5 bases). The germline V gene has CDR1 MRHNA and CDR2 SNTAGT. Trimming removed 4 bases at V and 0 bases at J, with 7 bases between. The CDR3 contains 15 residues. The CDR3 coding sequence is TGTGCCAGCAGTGCTGGACACTCCTATAATTCACCCCTCCACTTT. Its translation: CASSAGHSYNSPLHF.

The CDR3 DNA sequence: TGTGCCAGCTCACCACGGCGACAGGTCGACTACGAGCAGTACTTC. This gives the protein CASSPRRQVDYEQYF. This chain connects TRBV18 to TRBJ2-7; D may be TRBD1 (6 bases). From germline, CDR1 is KGHSH and CDR2 LQKENI. This CDR3 region has 15 residues. The ends were cut back, 1 base at V and 3 bases at J, with 13 bases in the middle.

This clone was seen once. The gene calls are TRBV7-2 and TRBJ1-1, with a weak D call TRBD1 (6 bases). Germline lookup yields CDR1 SGHTA and CDR2 FQGNSA. Trimming removed 4 bases at V and 4 bases at J, with 10 bases between. There are 13 residues in the CDR3. The CDR3: CASSSRGSTEAFF. In nucleotides, the CDR3 is TGTGCCAGCAGCTCCAGGGGATCCACTGAAGCTTTCTTT.

The chain's CDR3 is CASSPRSGGEQPQHF. The CDR3 DNA is TGTGCCAGCAGCCCGCGTAGTGGGGGCGAGCAGCCCCAGCATTTT. The chain couples TRBV9 to TRBJ1-5; D may be TRBD1 (6 bases). CDR3 size: 15 residues. The V end was cut by 4 bases, the J end by 7 bases, with 18 bases between. CDR1 SGDLS and CDR2 YYNGEE come from the germline V gene.

The chain joins TRBV3-1 (or the pseudogene TRBV3-2) to TRBJ1-1, with D possibly TRBD1 on 6 matching bases. Germline V gene sequence: CDR1 LGHDT, CDR2 YNNKEL (reference sequence). The CDR3 loop spans 15 amino acids. The germline V and J ends were trimmed by 3 bases and 0 bases, with 11 bases remaining between them. This CDR3 is CASSQTGPMNTEAFF. The CDR3 nucleotides are TGTGCCAGCAGCCAGACAGGACCCATGAACACTGAAGCTTTCTTT.

For this clone: Other DNA variants within this sample encode the same CDR3. CDR3 protein: CASSLGRRNTEAFF. Here the CDR3 DNA reads TGTGCCAGCAGTTTAGGCAGAAGGAACACTGAAGCTTTCTTT. The chain employs TRBV28 and TRBJ1-1; D is undetermined. CDR1 and CDR2 (germline): MDHEN, SYDVKM. Trimming cost V 2 bases and J 1 base, with 8 bases left between them. The CDR3 spans 14 residues.

This chain connects TRBV2 to TRBJ2-1; weak D call: TRBD1 (5 bases). V was clipped by 6 bases and J by 4 bases, with 13 bases between them. Germline V gene sequence: CDR1 SNHLY, CDR2 FYNNEI. The CDR3 loop spans 14 amino acids. Here the CDR3 reads CASRETAIYNEQFF. The CDR3 region has the DNA TGTGCCAGCAGAGAGACAGCTATATACAATGAGCAGTTCTTC.

The chain couples TRBV10-3 to TRBJ1-6; unclear D gene. Germline V gives CDR1 ENHRY, CDR2 SYGVKD. Trimming stripped 2 bases from V and 0 bases from J, with 5 bases between. The CDR3 is 15 residues long. The CDR3: CAISEEASYNSPLHF. The CDR3 region has the DNA TGTGCCATCAGTGAGGAGGCCTCCTATAATTCACCCCTCCACTTT.

The chain employs TRBV19 and TRBJ1-1; 7 nucleotides match TRBD1. The length of the CDR3 is 14 residues. Trimming cost V 6 bases and J 6 bases; bases outside gene matches: 10. Germline loops: CDR1 LNHDA, CDR2 SQIVND (reference sequence). CDR3 amino acids: CASRGRQGPPEAFF. In DNA form, the CDR3 reads TGTGCCAGTAGGGGCCGACAGGGACCCCCTGAAGCTTTCTTT.

The chain recombines TRBV27 with TRBJ1-6; 7 positions match TRBD1. Germline values: CDR1 MNHEY, CDR2 SMNVEV (reference sequence). Germline trimming cut 8 bases from V and 9 bases from J; bases unmatched to any gene: 4. The CDR3 consists of 12 residues. The CDR3 DNA reads TGTGCCAGCGGAGACAGGGCTTCACCCCTCCACTTT. Protein product: CASGDRASPLHF.